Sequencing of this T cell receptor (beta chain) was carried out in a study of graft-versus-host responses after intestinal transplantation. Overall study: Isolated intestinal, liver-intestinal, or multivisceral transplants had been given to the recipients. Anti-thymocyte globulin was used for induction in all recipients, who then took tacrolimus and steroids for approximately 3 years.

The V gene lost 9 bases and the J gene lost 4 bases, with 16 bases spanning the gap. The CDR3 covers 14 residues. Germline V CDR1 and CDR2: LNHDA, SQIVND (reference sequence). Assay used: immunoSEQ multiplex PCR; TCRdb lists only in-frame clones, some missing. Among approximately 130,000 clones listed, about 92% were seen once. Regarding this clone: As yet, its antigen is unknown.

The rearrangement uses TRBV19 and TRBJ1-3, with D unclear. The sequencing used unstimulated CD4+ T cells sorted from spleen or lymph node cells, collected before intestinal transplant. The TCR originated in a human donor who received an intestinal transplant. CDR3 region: CASTQGYSGNTIYF. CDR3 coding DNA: TGTGCCAGCACTCAAGGGTACTCAGGAAACACCATATATTTT.